This T cell receptor (beta chain) came from a study of blood T cell repertoires in COVID-19. Profiled with immunoSEQ multiplex PCR; TCRdb holds only in-frame clones, not every one. The sample contains fewer than 400,000 clones, roughly 90% of which appear only once. Everyone who took part was roughly 18 to 89 years old, and they came from 24 US areas. The material sequenced was PBMCs or T cells enriched from blood (not recorded which). This TCR was recovered from a young woman who had been exposed to COVID-19.

CDR3: CASSLFASGVTYEQYF. Here the CDR3 DNA reads TGCGCCAGCAGCTTGTTCGCTAGCGGGGTTACCTACGAGCAGTACTTC. This rearrangement joins TRBV5-1 to TRBJ2-7, with 9 bases lining up with TRBD2. The CDR3 totals 16 residues. Germline trimming cut 1 base from V and 2 bases from J; bases unmatched to any gene: 7. Germline CDR1 reads SGHRS; CDR2 reads YFSETQ. The variable domain in full, completed from reference TRBV5-1 and TRBJ2-7, reads KAGVTQTPRYLIKTRGQQVTLSCSPISGHRSVSWYQQTPGQGLQFLFEYFSETQRNKGNFPGRFSGRQFSNSRSEMNVSTLELGDSALYLCASSLFASGVTYEQYFGPGTRLTVT.